This TCR beta chain came from a study of cytomegalovirus exposure and HLA in healthy donors. With 60 Vbeta and 13 Jbeta primers, the PCR was carried out. TCRdb's table, derived via immunoSEQ multiplex PCR, lists solely in-frame clones and lacks some. The sample shows around 200,000 clones, under 80% of them seen only once. Study-wide points: Later analysis identified a missense DCLRE1C variant that was linked to TCR beta V- and J-gene trimming. 16,951 TCR beta sequences were associated with HLA alleles at 0.05 false discovery rate in a later analysis.

The CDR3 is 17 amino acids. The V and J ends lost 5 bases and 5 bases, in that order; junction bases with no gene match: 13. CDR1 and CDR2 (germline): PRHDT, FYEKMQ (reference sequence). Details on this clone: What it binds is unknown.

Sample: PBMCs. The chain joins TRBV13 to TRBJ2-2; TRBD2 agrees at 8 bases. The clonotype was recovered from a girl aged 2 to 10 in good health and CMV-seronegative. In DNA form, the CDR3 reads TGTGCCAGCAGCCCCATCGGGGGGGCTTGGAAGACCGGGGAGCTGTTTTTT. The encoded protein is CASSPIGGAWKTGELFF.